This TCR beta chain was captured in a study of cytotoxic CD8 clonotypes in ibrutinib-treated CLL. Assay used: immunoSEQ multiplex PCR; TCRdb lists only in-frame clones, some missing. Altogether more than 200,000 clones are present, around three quarters being singletons, with the ten largest covering 15% to 19%. Trimming cost V 6 bases and J 2 bases, with 11 bases left between them. Germline CDR1 MDHEN, CDR2 SYDVKM. The CDR3 is 13 residues long. The sequence came from a human donor with chronic lymphocytic leukemia. The J gene is TRBJ2-7, the V gene TRBV28; D possibly matches TRBD1 or TRBD2 (5 bases each). The sample was PBMCs, taken after 24 months of ibrutinib treatment. In DNA, the CDR3 is TGTGCCAGCAGCCCGGGGCCCACCTACGAGCAGTACTTC. It codes for CASSPGPTYEQYF.